The 14 T cell receptor beta chains in this list originate from one sample, sequenced in a study of cytomegalovirus exposure and HLA in healthy donors. The study ran its PCR with 60 Vbeta and 13 Jbeta primers. The table came from immunoSEQ multiplex PCR; TCRdb's copy has only in-frame clones and leaves some out. The sample records 62,000 or so clones, 75% to 85% being singletons. The sequencing input was PBMCs. These receptors were taken from a man aged 25-45 years in good health and CMV-seronegative.

The rearrangement links TRBV7-9 to TRBJ2-1; 10 nucleotides match TRBD2. V shed 6 bases and J 5 bases; nucleotides not matched to a gene: 7. Germline values: CDR1 SEHNR, CDR2 FQNEAQ (reference sequence). CDR3 length equals 15 residues. Here the CDR3 DNA reads TGTGCCAGCAGGGGAGGACTAGCGGCCCACAATGAGCAGTTCTTC. Its translation is CASRGGLAAHNEQFF.

The chain carries TRBV29-1 and TRBJ2-2, with a weak D call TRBD2 (6 bases). Trimming pared 6 bases from V and 0 bases from J, leaving 11 bases between. There are 14 residues in the CDR3. Germline V lookup: CDR1 SQVTM, CDR2 ANQGSEA. DNA of the CDR3: TGCAGCGTCCTGGGACTTACGAACACCGGGGAGCTGTTTTTT. Translation gives CSVLGLTNTGELFF.

V gene TRBV12-5 combines with J gene TRBJ2-5, with TRBD2 identical over 7 bases. Germline V gene lookup returns CDR1 LGHNT and CDR2 FRNRAP. The CDR3 length is 16 residues. V shed 6 bases, J shed 5 bases, and the junction held 15 bases outside the gene matches. The CDR3 DNA reads as TGTGCTAGTGGCCCTGGGCAGCGGGGTGGTAAGGAGACCCAGTACTTC. Residues: CASGPGQRGGKETQYF.

The CDR3 here is CASSLVGRANEKLFF. In DNA, the CDR3 is TGTGCCAGCAGCTTAGTGGGGAGAGCTAATGAAAAACTGTTTTTT. The chain links TRBV11-2 to TRBJ1-4; D gene unclear. Trimming stripped 1 base from V and 3 bases from J, with 9 bases between. Germline V gene data show CDR1 as SGHAT and CDR2 as FQNNGV. The CDR3 sequence is 15 residues long. Supplemented by reference TRBV11-2 and TRBJ1-4, the full variable domain reads EAGVAQSPRYKIIEKRQSVAFWCNPISGHATLYWYQQILGQGPKLLIQFQNNGVVDDSQLPKDRFSAERLKGVDSTLKIQPAKLEDSAVYLCASSLVGRANEKLFFGSGTQLSVL.

This sequence joins TRBV9 and TRBJ2-3; 16 nucleotides match TRBD2. After removal of 2 bases from V and 4 bases from J, the junction contained 1 base not matched to a gene. The CDR3 totals 16 residues. Germline values: CDR1 SGDLS, CDR2 YYNGEE. CDR3 nucleotides: TGTGCCAGCAGCGTGGGACTAGCGGGAGGGTCAGATACGCAGTATTTT. Amino acids: CASSVGLAGGSDTQYF.

This clone has only a few counts. This rearrangement joins TRBV6-6 to TRBJ1-2, with unresolved D. The CDR3 has 14 amino acids. V lost 2 bases and J 1 base, leaving 8 bases between the germline ends. Germline assignment: CDR1 MNHNY and CDR2 SVGAGI (reference sequence). CDR3 DNA: TGTGCCAGCAGTTACGACCAGGTTAACTATGGCTACACCTTC. This sequence encodes CASSYDQVNYGYTF.

This clone has only one observation. This chain connects TRBV7-9 to TRBJ1-2, with TRBD1 as a possible D gene (6 bases). Germline CDR1 reads SEHNR; CDR2 reads FQNEAQ (reference sequence). The V gene lost 5 bases and the J gene lost 5 bases, with 12 bases spanning the gap. This CDR3 is built from 13 residues. Here the CDR3 reads CASSQGPGYGYTF. The CDR3 DNA reads as TGTGCCAGCAGCCAGGGGCCTGGGTATGGCTACACCTTC.

The chain joins TRBV2 to TRBJ2-5, with 7 bases identical to TRBD1. The CDR3 sequence is 15 residues long. Trimming took 4 bases from V and 2 from J; bases not matched to a gene: 7. CDR1 is SNHLY and CDR2 is FYNNEI in the germline V gene. The CDR3, as DNA: TGTGCCAGCAGTGCAGAGACAGGGATACAAGAGACCCAGTACTTC. The encoded protein is CASSAETGIQETQYF.

The chain combines TRBV2 with TRBJ1-5; 7 bases fit TRBD1. V shed 4 bases, J shed 3 bases, and the junction held 12 bases outside the gene matches. The germline V gene has CDR1 SNHLY and CDR2 FYNNEI. CDR3 size: 17 residues. The CDR3, as DNA: TGTGCCAGCAGTGTGCAGGTCTCAGGGGGGACCAATCAGCCCCAGCATTTT. It encodes CASSVQVSGGTNQPQHF.

In this sample, this clone turned up a few times. The chain joins TRBV6-5 to TRBJ1-1; possibly TRBD1 for D (6 bases). This CDR3 comprises 14 residues. Germline V gene lookup returns CDR1 MNHEY and CDR2 SVGAGI. Trimming removed 8 bases at V and 4 bases at J, with 17 bases between. As DNA, the CDR3 is TGTGCCAGCGTCTCGGGGGGCACGGGCACTGAAGCTTTCTTT. It encodes CASVSGGTGTEAFF.

The gene calls are TRBV19 and TRBJ2-3, with 7 bases lining up with TRBD2. The germline V gene has CDR1 LNHDA and CDR2 SQIVND (reference sequence). CDR3 length equals 17 residues. J was trimmed by 3 bases and V by 3 bases; bases with no gene match: 12. DNA of the CDR3: TGTGCCAGTAGTATCGGATCATGGGGGGGTTCTACAGATACGCAGTATTTT. The encoded protein is CASSIGSWGGSTDTQYF.

This sequence joins TRBV28 and TRBJ1-2; TRBD1 is a possible D gene (6 bases). CDR1 MDHEN and CDR2 SYDVKM come from the germline V gene. This CDR3 comprises 13 residues. V was shortened by 5 bases and J by 8 bases, with 15 bases between the two germline ends. The CDR3 DNA reads as TGTGCCAGCAGTCCCGCAGGGGAGGGAGGCTACACCTTC. As protein: CASSPAGEGGYTF.

The chain employs TRBV7-8 and TRBJ2-6; D gene unclear. This CDR3 has 15 amino acids. The V gene lost 1 base and the J gene lost 0 bases, with 4 bases spanning the gap. CDR1 and CDR2 from the germline V gene are SGHVS and FQNEAQ. CDR3 sequence: CASSLVSSGANVLTF. In DNA, the CDR3 is TGTGCCAGCAGCTTAGTCTCCTCTGGGGCCAACGTCCTGACTTTC.

CDR3 region: CAWRGRPGKGAFF. The DNA of the CDR3 is TGTGCCTGGAGGGGTAGACCGGGGAAGGGAGCTTTCTTT. V is TRBV30 and J is TRBJ1-1; D unclear. Per germline, CDR1 GTSNPN and CDR2 SVGIG (reference sequence). The V end was cut by 3 bases, the J end by 10 bases, with 18 bases between. This CDR3 has 13 residues.